The 9 T cell receptor beta chains presented below share a single source sample, sequenced in a study of control samples from healthy donors and cancer patients. TCRdb's table, derived via immunoSEQ multiplex PCR, lists solely in-frame clones and lacks some. The table records 140,000 or so clones, over 90% of them present only once. The sample was PBMCs. Receptor source: a man aged 55 to 70 with colorectal cancer.

CDR3 sequence (DNA): TGTGCCAGCAGTTACTCGGCGGGAACCACAGATACGCAGTATTTT. It codes for CASSYSAGTTDTQYF. This chain uses TRBV6-5 with TRBJ2-3; D may be TRBD2 (6 bases). The CDR3 runs 15 residues. Trimming took off 0 bases at V and 2 bases at J, with 9 bases between the two ends. Germline assignment: CDR1 MNHEY and CDR2 SVGAGI.

The rearrangement joins TRBV11-2 to TRBJ1-2; no clear D. Trimming removed 0 bases from V and 4 bases from J, with 6 bases in between. Per the germline V gene, CDR1 is SGHAT and CDR2 is FQNNGV. There are 13 residues in the CDR3. CDR3 sequence: CASSLERGYGYTF. Written as DNA, the CDR3 is TGTGCCAGCAGCTTAGAAAGAGGCTATGGCTACACCTTC.

The chain couples TRBV2 to TRBJ1-1; 9 positions match TRBD1. Germline V gene data show CDR1 as SNHLY and CDR2 as FYNNEI. With V trimmed by 6 bases and J by 8 bases, 7 bases remained unmatched. This CDR3 spans 13 amino acids. The CDR3: CASRTGTGTEAFF. The CDR3 nucleotides read TGTGCCAGCAGGACCGGGACAGGGACCGAAGCTTTCTTT. The full variable domain, rest sourced from reference TRBV2 and TRBJ1-1, is EPEVTQTPSHQVTQMGQEVILRCVPISNHLYFYWYRQILGQKVEFLVSFYNNEISEKSEIFDDQFSVERPDGSNFTLKIRSTKLEDSAMYFCASRTGTGTEAFFGQGTRLTVV.

The chain links TRBV7-9 to TRBJ1-1, with unresolved D. Looked up from germline, CDR1 is SEHNR and CDR2 is FQNEAQ (reference sequence). This CDR3 contains 13 residues. Trimming stripped 3 bases from V and 6 bases from J, with 11 bases between. The CDR3 protein is CASSLDGGPEAFF. CDR3 sequence (DNA): TGTGCCAGCAGCTTGGACGGCGGGCCTGAAGCTTTCTTT.

V gene TRBV6-2 or TRBV6-3 combines with J gene TRBJ2-4, with TRBD1 matching 9 bases. Trimming took 5 bases from V and 9 from J; bases not matched to a gene: 8. This CDR3 has 14 amino acids. Per germline, CDR1 MNHEY and CDR2 SVGEGT. The DNA for the CDR3 is TGTGCCAGCAGTGACCCGGGACAGGGAATCATTCAGTACTTC. The encoded protein is CASSDPGQGIIQYF.

The CDR3 coding sequence is TGTGCCTGGACCACAGGGGACTATGGCTACACCTTC. This encodes CAWTTGDYGYTF. This rearrangement joins TRBV30 to TRBJ1-2; 7 bases line up with TRBD1. The CDR3 is 12 amino acids. The junction had 2 bases not matched to a gene; V was cut back by 4 bases and J by 3 bases. Germline loops: CDR1 GTSNPN, CDR2 SVGIG (reference sequence).

The genes are TRBV12-3 or TRBV12-4 and TRBJ2-7; perhaps TRBD1 as D (7 bases). V shed 5 bases and J shed 6 bases, with 11 bases lying between them. This CDR3 region has 12 residues. The CDR3 DNA is TGTGCCAGCAGTCCCCAGGGGGGCGAGCAGTACTTC. Translating it yields CASSPQGGEQYF.

This clone was counted once. This chain joins TRBV3-1 (or the pseudogene TRBV3-2) and TRBJ2-7, with 10 positions matching TRBD1. CDR1 LGHDT and CDR2 YNNKEL come from the germline V gene (reference sequence). The CDR3 covers 17 residues. Trimming cost V 4 bases and J 1 base; bases outside gene matches: 10. The CDR3 spells CASSLRDRGPASYEQYF. CDR3 bases: TGTGCCAGCAGCCTCCGGGACAGGGGACCTGCGTCCTACGAGCAGTACTTC.

V and J are TRBV11-2 and TRBJ2-2; D unresolved. Trimming stripped 1 base from V and 2 bases from J, with 5 bases between. This CDR3 has 14 amino acids. CDR1 SGHAT and CDR2 FQNNGV come from the germline V gene. The CDR3 reads CASSLARNTGELFF. CDR3 nucleotide sequence: TGTGCCAGCAGCTTAGCACGAAACACCGGGGAGCTGTTTTTT.